This record covers a single T cell receptor (beta chain). Germline assignment: CDR1 MDHEN and CDR2 SYDVKM. This CDR3 has 11 amino acids. V was pared by 6 bases and J by 7 bases, with 9 bases between. This record belongs to a study of control samples from healthy donors and cancer patients. The protocol was immunoSEQ multiplex PCR, while the TCRdb copy is restricted to in-frame clones and leaves out a portion. The repertoire holds about 130,000 clones, with roughly 94% as singletons. The sequenced material came from PBMCs. This clonotype was obtained from a man aged 55 to 70 with colorectal cancer. The chain has TRBV28 and TRBJ1-2; D is perhaps TRBD1 (5 bases). CDR3 region: CASSRDSGYTF. The CDR3 bases are TGTGCCAGCAGCCGCGACAGTGGCTACACCTTC.